These 7 T cell receptor beta chains were all obtained from the same sample, sequenced in a study of cytomegalovirus exposure and HLA in healthy donors. PCR employed 60 Vbeta and 13 Jbeta primers. Some clones are missing from TCRdb's copy, which holds only in-frame ones; the method was immunoSEQ multiplex PCR. Of 170,000 or so clones in the sample, 75% to 85% are singletons; the top ten hold roughly 1.4%. Sequencing was performed on PBMCs. These receptors were collected from a woman aged 25 to 45 in good health and CMV-seropositive.

The chain employs TRBV28 and TRBJ1-1; 8 bases agree with TRBD1. CDR1 and CDR2 (germline): MDHEN, SYDVKM. The trim removed 10 bases at V and 6 bases at J, leaving 13 bases unmatched. CDR3 length: 14 residues. CDR3 amino acids: CATSQGQGRSEAFF. The CDR3 DNA reads TGTGCCACCTCACAAGGACAGGGAAGGTCTGAAGCTTTCTTT.

V is TRBV28 and J is TRBJ2-5; D possibly corresponds to TRBD2 (6 bases). Trimming took 6 bases from V and 1 from J, leaving 12 bases between them. Germline V gene lookup returns CDR1 MDHEN and CDR2 SYDVKM. This CDR3 is 14 amino acids long. The CDR3 loop reads CASRRDALQETQYF. For the CDR3, the DNA is TGTGCCAGCAGGCGGGACGCCCTCCAAGAGACCCAGTACTTC.

The rearrangement uses TRBV5-1 and TRBJ1-1; D may be TRBD1 (6 bases). The length of the CDR3 is 14 residues. V lost 1 base, J lost 4 bases, and 11 bases lay in between. Germline assignment: CDR1 SGHRS and CDR2 YFSETQ. This chain's CDR3 is CASSLSGAGTEAFF. In DNA, the CDR3 is TGCGCCAGCAGCTTGTCAGGGGCAGGCACTGAAGCTTTCTTT. Full variable domain (missing parts from reference TRBV5-1 and TRBJ1-1): KAGVTQTPRYLIKTRGQQVTLSCSPISGHRSVSWYQQTPGQGLQFLFEYFSETQRNKGNFPGRFSGRQFSNSRSEMNVSTLELGDSALYLCASSLSGAGTEAFFGQGTRLTVV.

This clone has only a few counts. The V and J genes are TRBV27 and TRBJ2-1; 9 bases are a match to TRBD2. The J segment lost 8 bases and the V segment lost 2 bases, leaving 10 bases of the junction unmatched. CDR3 length equals 16 residues. Looked up from germline, CDR1 is MNHEY and CDR2 is SMNVEV (reference sequence). The CDR3 nucleotides read TGTGCCAGCAGTTTAATTGTCGCTAGCGGGAACGATGAGCAGTTCTTC. This gives the protein CASSLIVASGNDEQFF.

The V gene is TRBV4-1, the J gene TRBJ2-7; D possibly corresponds to TRBD1 (5 bases). Trimming removed 0 bases from V and 9 bases from J, with 12 bases in between. Germline assignment: CDR1 MGHRA and CDR2 YSYEKL. The CDR3 is 13 residues long. The CDR3 spells CASSQDPGFSQYF. The CDR3 DNA follows: TGCGCCAGCAGCCAAGATCCAGGGTTCTCGCAGTACTTC.

This clone has more than one count but fewer than ten. The chain combines TRBV11-1 with TRBJ2-1, with TRBD1 matching over 8 bases. The CDR3 covers 15 residues. The V gene's germline CDR1 is SGHAT and CDR2 FQDESV (reference sequence). With V trimmed by 2 bases and J by 4 bases, 4 bases remained unmatched. The CDR3 sequence: CASSLLGQGYNEQFF. The CDR3 region has the DNA TGTGCCAGCAGCTTACTTGGACAGGGATACAATGAGCAGTTCTTC.

This clone came up once. The V and J genes are TRBV2 and TRBJ2-3; the D is unclear. V was shortened by 7 bases and J by 1 base, with 15 bases between the two germline ends. Germline V gives CDR1 SNHLY, CDR2 FYNNEI. This CDR3 has 15 amino acids. CDR3 sequence reads: CASKLELVGTDTQYF. CDR3 DNA sequence: TGTGCCAGCAAATTGGAGTTGGTGGGCACAGATACGCAGTATTTT. Variable domain in full (rest from reference TRBV2 and TRBJ2-3): EPEVTQTPSHQVTQMGQEVILRCVPISNHLYFYWYRQILGQKVEFLVSFYNNEISEKSEIFDDQFSVERPDGSNFTLKIRSTKLEDSAMYFCASKLELVGTDTQYFGPGTRLTVL.